The T cell receptor beta chain under discussion was sequenced for a study of cytomegalovirus exposure and HLA in healthy donors. The PCR made use of 60 Vbeta and 13 Jbeta primers. TCRdb keeps only in-frame clones here, not all; method: immunoSEQ multiplex PCR. This table has some 140,000 clones, about 87% appearing once. The receptor was isolated from a woman aged 25 to 39 in good health and CMV-seronegative. The sample taken for sequencing was PBMCs.

The CDR3 DNA sequence: TGTGCCAGCAGCGAACAGGCTGCCGGAAACACCATATATTTT. Its translation is CASSEQAAGNTIYF. The chain is built from TRBV7-2 and TRBJ1-3; D is possibly TRBD1 (5 bases). V was clipped by 5 bases and J by 4 bases, with 12 bases between them. This CDR3 region has 14 residues. Germline V gene lookup returns CDR1 SGHTA and CDR2 FQGNSA.